This note documents a single T cell receptor (beta chain) sequence. The target of this receptor is not known. Base qualities are not at hand, and no much larger clone is one base apart. Libraries came from the immunoSEQ multiplex PCR assay. For most patients, genomic DNA was isolated using the Qiagen DNeasy Blood and Tissue Kit and was shipped frozen to Adaptive Biotechnologies for TCR sequencing. High-throughput TCR-beta CDR3 sequencing of genomic DNA from most patients was performed by Adaptive Biotechnologies. Turning to the authors' computational methods: Adaptive's ImmunoSEQ software supplied the TCR sequencing data for roughly 17 patients, while MiXCR and VDJtools were used to process a few other patients. CD4 versus CD8 sorting errors were corrected by removing sequences found in both subsets at a frequency ratio below 5:1. Because the origin of CDR3 nucleotide sequences shared between donor and recipient could not be assigned, those sequences were removed. To count as alloreactive, a clone needed at least 2-fold expansion over unstimulated cells and a minimum CFSE-low frequency of 0.002% (template counts) or 0.001% (read counts). A clone was considered mappable if detected in the sequenced pre-transplant spleen, lymph node, or MLR CFSE-low populations of the donor or recipient. Cumulative frequency of alloreactive clones was calculated as a percentage of all sequences weighted by copy number. Not all clones reach the TCRdb copy of this immuneACCESS table, which keeps in-frame sequences only. Checked studies attribute under half of the gap to unresolved V genes and leave the rest unexplained. V and J calls and clone size are copied from that table; D and trimming were computed from the DNA. Across this sample there are about 130,000 clones, with more than 90% seen only once. Approximately 0.17% of the sample belongs to the ten largest clones.

The sample is drawn from a study of graft-versus-host responses after intestinal transplantation (dated by TCRdb to about 2021). In terms of the full investigation: Multivisceral, liver-intestinal, or isolated intestinal transplants were received by the recipients. Anti-thymocyte globulin induction was given to all recipients, followed by maintenance tacrolimus and steroids for two to four years. Graft-versus-host and host-versus-graft alloreactive T cell clones were tracked in the graft, circulation and bone marrow after intestinal transplantation using bulk TCR-beta CDR3 sequencing. To identify alloreactive clones, pre-transplant mixed lymphocyte reaction products were sequenced and compared with unstimulated pre-transplant donor and recipient T cells. Of the roughly 26 intestinal transplant recipients enrolled in the cohort, one of whom was a retransplant, a few patients without pretransplant specimens were excluded. A peak of at least 4% donor T cells among recipient peripheral blood mononuclear cells was the definition used for donor T cell macrochimerism. Samples from three later patients were sequenced in-house on an Illumina MiSeq with MiXCR processing rather than by the commercial service.

Trimmed from V: 4 bases; trimmed from J: 7 bases; junction bases lacking a gene match: 10. The CDR3 covers 17 residues, taking in both the cysteine and the phenylalanine. The CDR3 DNA has 51 bases and is translated from base 1. As encoded in the germline V gene, CDR1 is SGHRS while CDR2 is YFSETQ. Broad study findings and their caveats: Conclusions were limited by the relatively low number and heterogeneity of intestinal transplant patients. GvH clones were found in recipient bone marrow, and some of the GvH clones appeared earlier in ileal mucosa or blood, which is consistent with an intestinal mucosal origin. Patients with donor T cell macrochimerism had high GvH to HvG T cell clonal ratios in their allografts. Early after transplant, declines in HvG clones were associated with peak levels of circulating GvH clones.

The time point label, read with the paper, signifies: cells obtained before transplantation from donor or recipient. CD3+CD4+ and CD3+CD8+ populations were FACS-sorted from unstimulated pre-transplant donor and recipient cells taken from spleen or lymph nodes. The receptor was derived from a human donor who received an intestinal transplant. Specimen: unstimulated CD4+ T cells sorted from spleen or lymph node cells, collected before intestinal transplant. The chain is encoded by TRBV5-1 joined to TRBJ2-2; 13 bases in the junction line up with TRBD2. This receptor carries the CDR3 CASSPNGLAGALGELFF. The nucleotides read TGCGCCAGCAGCCCAAACGGACTAGCGGGGGCCCTCGGGGAGCTGTTTTTT. Joined to the reference TRBV5-1 and TRBJ2-2 proteins, this CDR3 gives the full variable domain: KAGVTQTPRYLIKTRGQQVTLSCSPISGHRSVSWYQQTPGQGLQFLFEYFSETQRNKGNFPGRFSGRQFSNSRSEMNVSTLELGDSALYLCASSPNGLAGALGELFFGEGSRLTVL.